This T cell receptor beta chain is from a study of blood T cell repertoires in COVID-19. TCRdb's table, derived via immunoSEQ multiplex PCR, lists solely in-frame clones and lacks some. In the table there are about 60,000 clones, almost 85% of which are singletons. The CDR3 covers 16 residues. The germline V gene encodes CDR1 SGHDT and CDR2 YYEEEE. The V end was cut by 3 bases, the J end by 2 bases, with 16 bases between. This chain uses TRBV5-6 with TRBJ2-3, with unresolved D. Material for sequencing was peripheral blood. The TCR sequence derives from a man aged 55 to 69 with acute or convalescent COVID-19. The CDR3 DNA reads as TGTGCCAGCAGCTATAGACGGCGACTCCACACAGATACGCAGTATTTT. Its protein is CASSYRRRLHTDTQYF.